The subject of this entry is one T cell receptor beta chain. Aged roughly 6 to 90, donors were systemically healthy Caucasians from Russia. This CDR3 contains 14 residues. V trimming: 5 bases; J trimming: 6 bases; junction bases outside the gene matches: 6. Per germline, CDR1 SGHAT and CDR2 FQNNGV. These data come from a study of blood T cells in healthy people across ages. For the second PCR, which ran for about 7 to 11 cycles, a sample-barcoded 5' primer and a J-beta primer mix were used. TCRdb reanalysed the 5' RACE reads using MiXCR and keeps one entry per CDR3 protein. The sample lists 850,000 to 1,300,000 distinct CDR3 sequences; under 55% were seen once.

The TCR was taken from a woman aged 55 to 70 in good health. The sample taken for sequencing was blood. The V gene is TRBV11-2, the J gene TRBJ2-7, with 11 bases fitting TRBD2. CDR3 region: CASSHSGRGSEQYF. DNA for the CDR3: TGTGCCAGCAGCCATAGCGGGAGGGGGAGCGAGCAGTACTTC.